One sample yielded the 9 T cell receptor beta chains listed below, sequenced in a study of blood T cell repertoires in COVID-19. Repertoires were generated with immunoSEQ multiplex PCR, while TCRdb's copy carries only in-frame clones and drops some. This table has some 53,000 clones, 90% appearing once. The specimen was peripheral blood. Every receptor here comes from a human donor in a cohort sampled during active COVID-19.

The chain combines TRBV7-9 with TRBJ2-7; 9 bases agree with TRBD1. This CDR3 has 16 residues. Trimming removed 3 bases from V and 0 bases from J; junction bases left unmatched: 6. Looked up from germline, CDR1 is SEHNR and CDR2 is FQNEAQ (reference sequence). This CDR3 is CASSFAGTGRSYEQYF. The CDR3 DNA follows: TGTGCCAGCAGCTTCGCTGGGACAGGGCGCTCCTACGAGCAGTACTTC.

In its sample, this clone was seen a few times. This chain joins TRBV7-8 and TRBJ2-5; TRBD1 matches at 7 bases. The CDR3 has 20 amino acids. The germline CDR1 and CDR2 sequences are SGHVS and FQNEAQ. V was pared by 2 bases and J by 4 bases, with 22 bases of the junction left unmatched. The CDR3 is CASSLSPSLLDRVLPETQYF. CDR3 nucleotides: TGTGCCAGCAGCTTAAGCCCCTCCCTCTTAGACAGGGTACTGCCAGAGACCCAGTACTTC. Based on the CDR3 plus reference TRBV7-8 and TRBJ2-5, the full variable domain is GAGVSQSPRYKVAKRGQDVALRCDPISGHVSLFWYQQALGQGPEFLTYFQNEAQLDKSGLPSDRFFAERPEGSVSTLKIQRTQQEDSAVYLCASSLSPSLLDRVLPETQYFGPGTRLLVL.

The chain links TRBV5-3 to TRBJ2-7; D uncertain. TRBV5-3 is known as an ORF, though its function is uncertain. V dropped 4 bases and J dropped 2 bases, with 7 bases sitting between them. The CDR3 is made up of 12 amino acids. CDR3 residues: CARSVTPYEQYF. The CDR3 DNA reads TGTGCCAGAAGCGTGACTCCCTACGAGCAGTACTTC.

In this sample, this clone turned up once. The rearrangement links TRBV5-4 to TRBJ1-3, with D uncertain. V was pared by 0 bases and J by 2 bases, with 9 bases between. Germline V CDR1 and CDR2: SGHNT, YYREEE (reference sequence). CDR3 length: 15 amino acids. In DNA, the CDR3 is TGTGCCAGCAGCTTGGCTGGCGGGGCTGGAAACACCATATATTTT. As protein: CASSLAGGAGNTIYF.

CDR3 amino acids: CAISETVMNTEAFF. In DNA, the CDR3 is TGTGCCATCAGTGAGACAGTTATGAACACTGAAGCTTTCTTT. The chain couples TRBV10-3 to TRBJ1-1; D is unclear. Per germline, CDR1 ENHRY and CDR2 SYGVKD. This CDR3 has 14 residues. V was shortened by 2 bases and J by 0 bases, with 7 bases between the two germline ends.

The chain carries TRBV25-1 and TRBJ2-3; D uncertain. V lost 3 bases to trimming and J lost 6 bases, with 10 bases between them. Germline CDR1 MGHDK, CDR2 SYGVNS. The CDR3 consists of 13 residues. CDR3 sequence: CASSDRSSDTQYF. CDR3 DNA: TGTGCCAGCAGTGATCGGAGTTCCGATACGCAGTATTTT. The entire variable domain, with the rest obtained from reference TRBV25-1 and TRBJ2-3, is as follows: EADIYQTPRYLVIGTGKKITLECSQTMGHDKMYWYQQDPGMELHLIHYSYGVNSTEKGDLSSESTVSRIRTEHFPLTLESARPSHTSQYLCASSDRSSDTQYFGPGTRLTVL.

The chain links TRBV4-1 to TRBJ1-2; D remains unclear. V was shortened by 3 bases and J by 4 bases, with 12 bases between the two germline ends. The CDR3 length is 14 residues. Germline assignment: CDR1 MGHRA and CDR2 YSYEKL. This chain's CDR3 is CASSQVQAVYGYTF. The CDR3 bases are TGCGCCAGCAGCCAGGTTCAGGCAGTCTATGGCTACACCTTC.

This rearrangement joins TRBV5-5 to TRBJ2-1, with a possible D match to TRBD2 (5 bases). This CDR3 contains 15 residues. Trimming removed 1 base from V and 10 bases from J, with 18 bases in between. CDR1 is SGHKS and CDR2 is YYEKEE in the germline V gene (reference sequence). The CDR3 is CASSLTGGLPEEQFF. CDR3 bases: TGTGCCAGCAGCTTGACTGGCGGACTCCCTGAGGAGCAGTTCTTC.

The chain recombines TRBV25-1 with TRBJ2-1, with TRBD2 as a possible D gene (6 bases). Germline assignment: CDR1 MGHDK and CDR2 SYGVNS. CDR3 length: 12 amino acids. Between the trimmed V and J ends, which lost 11 bases and 1 base, there was a span of 9 bases. The CDR3 DNA sequence: TGTGCCCACGGGAGTTCCTACAATGAGCAGTTCTTC. The encoded protein is CAHGSSYNEQFF. The full variable domain, rest sourced from reference TRBV25-1 and TRBJ2-1, is EADIYQTPRYLVIGTGKKITLECSQTMGHDKMYWYQQDPGMELHLIHYSYGVNSTEKGDLSSESTVSRIRTEHFPLTLESARPSHTSQYLCAHGSSYNEQFFGPGTRLTVL.